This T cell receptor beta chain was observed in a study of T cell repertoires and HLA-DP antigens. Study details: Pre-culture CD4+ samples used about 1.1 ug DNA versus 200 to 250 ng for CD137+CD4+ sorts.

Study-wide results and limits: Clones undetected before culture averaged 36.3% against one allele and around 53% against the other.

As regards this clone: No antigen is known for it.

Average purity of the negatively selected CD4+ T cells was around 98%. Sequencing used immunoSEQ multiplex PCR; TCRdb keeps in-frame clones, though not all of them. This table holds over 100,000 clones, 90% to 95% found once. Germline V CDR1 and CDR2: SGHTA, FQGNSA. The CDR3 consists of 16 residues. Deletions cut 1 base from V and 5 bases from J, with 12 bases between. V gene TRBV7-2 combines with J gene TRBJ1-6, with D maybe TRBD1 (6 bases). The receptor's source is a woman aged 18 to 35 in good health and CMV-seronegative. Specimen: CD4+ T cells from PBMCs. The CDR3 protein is CASSLVGGGNNSPLHF. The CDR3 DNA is TGTGCCAGCAGCTTAGTTGGAGGGGGGAATAATTCACCCCTCCACTTT.